This TCR beta chain was retrieved from a study of identifying expanded T cells in peripheral blood. Findings and caveats of the study: Variance in clone template counts between two-week samples significantly increased with total template count across all healthy donors.

Worth noting for this clone: The target antigen is unknown.

This CDR3 has 15 amino acids. CDR1 is SGHNT and CDR2 is YYREEE in the germline V gene (reference sequence). V trimming: 0 bases; J trimming: 3 bases; junction bases outside the gene matches: 3. The assay was immunoSEQ multiplex PCR, and TCRdb's table has in-frame clones only and misses some. The sample has about 100,000 clones, roughly 86% seen once. No infections or other immune events were documented during collection. The V and J genes are TRBV5-4 and TRBJ2-5, with TRBD2 identical over 9 bases. This clonotype originated in a person between 18 and 75 years old in good health. Source material: blood. CDR3 bases: TGTGCCAGCAGCTTGGCGCGGGGGGGCGAAGAGACCCAGTACTTC. This sequence encodes CASSLARGGEETQYF.